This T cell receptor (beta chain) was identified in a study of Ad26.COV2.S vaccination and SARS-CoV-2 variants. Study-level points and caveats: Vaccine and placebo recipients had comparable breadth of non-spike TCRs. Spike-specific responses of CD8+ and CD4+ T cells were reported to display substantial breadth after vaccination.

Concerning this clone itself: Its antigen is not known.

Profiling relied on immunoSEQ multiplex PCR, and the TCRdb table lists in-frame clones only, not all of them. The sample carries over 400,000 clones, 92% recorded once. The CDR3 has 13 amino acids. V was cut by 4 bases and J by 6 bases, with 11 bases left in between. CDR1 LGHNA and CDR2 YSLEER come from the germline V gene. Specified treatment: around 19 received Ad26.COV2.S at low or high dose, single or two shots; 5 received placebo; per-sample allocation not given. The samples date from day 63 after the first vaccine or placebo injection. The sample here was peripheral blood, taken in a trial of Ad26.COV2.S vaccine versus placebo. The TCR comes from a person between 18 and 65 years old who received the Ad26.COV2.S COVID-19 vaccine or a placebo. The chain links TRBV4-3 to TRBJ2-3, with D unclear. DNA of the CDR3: TGCGCCAGCAGCCGAGACAATCGGGATACGCAGTATTTT. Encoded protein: CASSRDNRDTQYF.